This section outlines one T cell receptor (beta chain) sequence together with its context. Its antigen is currently unknown. This sample is part of a study of radiotherapy plus CTLA-4 blockade in lung cancer. Study overall: Objective responses were observed in 15% to 20% of patients, and disease control was achieved by about 30%.

Focal radiation with ipilimumab CTLA-4 blockade was given to patients with chemo-refractory metastatic non-small-cell lung cancer. V lost 2 bases to trimming and J lost 8 bases; unmatched junction nucleotides: 8. Germline values: CDR1 MNHEY, CDR2 SVGAGI. This CDR3 contains 14 residues. Study findings and constraints: Once radiotherapy plus ipilimumab had been given, TCR clones derived from tumor expanded in blood. According to reports, early shifts in blood T cell clones, alongside interferon-beta, forecast response most accurately.

Some clones are missing from TCRdb's copy, which holds only in-frame ones; the method was immunoSEQ multiplex PCR. The sample records more than 55,000 clones, about 80% being singletons. This specimen consisted of peripheral blood, obtained from a patient treated with radiotherapy plus ipilimumab. This receptor was identified in a human donor with non-small cell lung cancer who had a partial response to radiotherapy plus ipilimumab. The rearrangement uses TRBV6-5 and TRBJ1-2; TRBD1 aligns across 7 bases. DNA for the CDR3: TGTGCCAGCAGTTACCGGCCGACAGGGTACGGCTACACCTTC. Its protein product is CASSYRPTGYGYTF.